The rows below give T cell receptor beta chains drawn from one sample of a study of T cells in Graves' hyperthyroidism and ophthalmopathy. TCRdb re-analysed the multiplex PCR reads in MiXCR, keeping a single row per CDR3 protein. The table has 550,000 to 700,000 distinct CDR3 sequences, 35% to 55% seen once. Material: peripheral blood or thyroid tissue (not recorded which). The receptors here all came from an adult woman with Graves' disease, either hyperthyroidism or ophthalmopathy (not recorded which). Each CDR3 is given without its conserved first and last residue. Each record gives: J gene, V gene, D gene, CDR3 protein. A D gene is named only where the DNA matches it firmly.

TRBJ2-2 TRBV7-9 . ASSPTSGELF
TRBJ1-1 TRBV10-3 TRBD1 AIRQGRGVNTEAF
TRBJ2-5 TRBV13 TRBD2 ASSTSGSRTQY
TRBJ1-4 TRBV20-1 . SARGSHEKLF
TRBJ2-5 TRBV29-1 TRBD1 SDRQGSETQY
TRBJ2-7 TRBV2 TRBD2 ASSPTGTREGEQY
TRBJ2-2 TRBV29-1 TRBD2 SVTKAGSGSATGELF
TRBJ2-5 TRBV7-9 TRBD2 ASSLPTSGRTETQY
TRBJ2-7 TRBV20-1 . SASPSGRPNEQY
TRBJ1-1 TRBV9 . ASSAGFPAEAF
TRBJ2-6 TRBV5-4 . ASSRGTLGQSSGANVLT
TRBJ1-2 TRBV20-1 TRBD1 SASNRDRDFASYGYT
TRBJ2-5 TRBV6-1 . ASKTRETQY
TRBJ2-7 TRBV7-8 . ASSLGGPNYEQY
TRBJ1-5 TRBV6-1 . ASSDLPRPRDQPQH
TRBJ1-1 TRBV6-1 . ASSEGAGEYTEAF
TRBJ1-4 TRBV12-3/TRBV12-4 . ASSLGSTNEKLF
TRBJ1-5 TRBV20-1 TRBD1 SAKWTGVGQPQH
TRBJ2-7 TRBV10-2 TRBD2 ASGTSLYEQY
TRBJ2-7 TRBV2 . ASSTDASVRQY
TRBJ2-7 TRBV24-1 . ATSGGYIDGGYEQY
TRBJ2-2 TRBV10-3 TRBD1 ATTTGTVNTGELF
. TRBV12-3/TRBV12-4 . ASSLAGWADTQY
TRBJ1-4 TRBV29-1 . SVSGLAGEKLF
TRBJ1-2 TRBV20-1 . SALAAYGYT
TRBJ1-6 TRBV5-1 TRBD1 ASSPGTGRSPLH
TRBJ2-5 TRBV7-9 TRBD1 ASSSLGTANQETQY
TRBJ1-6 TRBV7-9 . ASSRRRWGSYNSPLH
TRBJ2-7 TRBV2 TRBD2 ASSVSLKGTSGDEQY
TRBJ1-5 TRBV5-6 . ASSSSPVEPQH
TRBJ2-7 TRBV27 . ASRRVGAYEQY
TRBJ1-6 TRBV4-1 . ASSQTMDSNSPLH
TRBJ2-7 TRBV10-3 TRBD2 AIRGLAEGEQY
TRBJ1-4 TRBV7-2 . ASSSYTLGDEKLF
TRBJ1-1 TRBV5-1 . ASSLVRTAF
TRBJ1-1 TRBV28 . ASSWETGLAF
TRBJ2-1 TRBV5-1 . ASSTGSLEQF
TRBJ2-3 TRBV6-1 . ASGRAGTDTQY
TRBJ2-7 TRBV12-3/TRBV12-4 TRBD1 ATGTAGMEQY
TRBJ1-3 TRBV29-1 . SVVSGNTIY
TRBJ2-5 TRBV6-5 TRBD2 ASTSGSVETQY
TRBJ1-5 TRBV12-3/TRBV12-4 TRBD1 ASSLPDGTGAWNQPQH
TRBJ1-6 TRBV7-9 . ASSLDWDSPLH
TRBJ1-4 TRBV7-9 TRBD1 ASSRQGEKLF
TRBJ1-6 TRBV2 . ASISGPWDNSPLH
TRBJ2-7 TRBV9 TRBD1 ASSALGQGPPYEQY
TRBJ1-1 TRBV29-1 . SSPKGGVNTEAF
TRBJ1-2 TRBV6-2/TRBV6-3 . ASSYSIGTGYT
TRBJ2-7 TRBV7-3 . ASSLGYGYEQY
TRBJ1-1 TRBV24-1 . ATSSRTRTAEAF
TRBJ2-5 TRBV10-3 . AISGGQPETQY